The rows below give T cell receptor beta chains drawn from one sample of a study of blood T cell repertoires in COVID-19. Here immunoSEQ multiplex PCR was the method, and the copy in TCRdb shows in-frame clones only, minus some. This table has some 150,000 clones, about 90% appearing once. Material: peripheral blood. Receptor source: a man aged 50-60 years with acute or convalescent COVID-19. CDR3s leave out the opening cysteine and the closing phenylalanine or tryptophan. A D gene is named only where the DNA matches it firmly.

j_gene | v_gene | d_gene | CDR3aa
TRBJ1-1 | TRBV28 | TRBD1 | ASRDRGEAF
TRBJ2-2 | TRBV11-2 | TRBD1 | ASTPTDRGYTGELF
TRBJ2-7 | TRBV28 | . | ASSLGGTSTYEQY
TRBJ2-5 | TRBV2 | TRBD2 | ASRPPGLAGGETQY
TRBJ1-6 | TRBV5-8 | . | ASSSQQDSPLH
TRBJ2-7 | TRBV30 | TRBD2 | AWSWTSGRNEQY
TRBJ1-2 | TRBV11-2 | TRBD1 | ASSLRDRGYT
TRBJ1-1 | TRBV24-1 | . | ATSDGQPNTEAF
TRBJ1-5 | TRBV4-2 | . | ASSQEWADSNQPQH
TRBJ2-1 | TRBV7-2 | TRBD1 | ASSLVGTGATNEQF
TRBJ2-7 | TRBV28 | TRBD1 | ASSIPGQRAYEQY
TRBJ2-1 | TRBV7-9 | TRBD2 | ASSTYLGTSGYNEQF
TRBJ2-7 | TRBV20-1 | . | SARLVEQY
TRBJ2-1 | TRBV9 | . | ASSVASHNEQF
TRBJ2-7 | TRBV3-1/TRBV3-2 | TRBD2 | ASSFRTSGTYEQY
TRBJ2-7 | TRBV5-1 | . | ASSPWWAGQYEQY
TRBJ2-2 | TRBV6-5 | TRBD1 | ATSSRDRNTGELF
TRBJ1-3 | TRBV18 | . | ASSPQGTKTGNTIY
TRBJ1-2 | TRBV19 | TRBD1 | ASSKGQLRNYGYT
TRBJ1-6 | TRBV3-1/TRBV3-2 | TRBD1 | ASSLGTGGGSPLH
TRBJ2-5 | TRBV28 | TRBD2 | ASRSDRTSGRALETQY
TRBJ1-2 | TRBV3-1/TRBV3-2 | . | ASSSQGGNYGYT
TRBJ1-3 | TRBV18 | . | ASSPVPSRVGNTIY
TRBJ1-6 | TRBV14 | . | ASSQVAGSRSPLH
TRBJ2-3 | TRBV7-9 | TRBD2 | ASSLALTGGPDTQY
TRBJ1-4 | TRBV7-9 | TRBD1 | ASSLAWDSATNEKLF
TRBJ2-2 | TRBV6-5 | TRBD1 | ASSYSPDRVTGELF
TRBJ1-3 | TRBV5-8 | . | ASSSGERPGNTIY
TRBJ2-3 | TRBV20-1 | . | SASSGRADTQY
TRBJ2-1 | TRBV27 | TRBD2 | ASSARLAGVREQF
TRBJ2-7 | TRBV6-5 | . | ASSLGEQGREQY
TRBJ2-7 | TRBV18 | . | ASSRTIDSYEQY
TRBJ1-3 | TRBV7-2 | . | ASSLVRGGGNTIY
TRBJ2-1 | TRBV7-9 | . | ASSLEYLDLNEQF
TRBJ2-6 | TRBV19 | . | ASYRGGLSSGANVLT
TRBJ2-2 | TRBV19 | . | ASSITWDTNTGELF
TRBJ2-1 | TRBV2 | . | ASTVYNEQF
TRBJ1-1 | TRBV18 | TRBD1 | ASSPRGGQGANTEAF
TRBJ2-6 | TRBV3-1/TRBV3-2 | TRBD2 | ASSHLASGLSGANVLT
TRBJ1-5 | TRBV6-6 | TRBD1 | ASSDRQGVSQPQH
TRBJ2-1 | TRBV5-8 | TRBD1 | ASSLVIGQGSNEQF
TRBJ2-1 | TRBV4-1 | . | ASSQDWGSSSYNEQF
TRBJ2-3 | TRBV5-5 | . | ASTTGWAATDTQY
TRBJ1-2 | TRBV3-1/TRBV3-2 | . | ASSQDLQGNYGYT
TRBJ2-3 | TRBV10-3 | . | AISESSFGGQVDSTDTQY
TRBJ1-1 | TRBV6-5 | . | ASSYSRRGNTEAF
TRBJ2-1 | TRBV4-3 | TRBD1 | ASSHGQGAYNEQF
TRBJ2-3 | TRBV19 | TRBD2 | ASTGTSATDTQY
TRBJ2-2 | TRBV5-4 | . | ASSPTLLAANTGELF
TRBJ1-5 | TRBV19 | TRBD1 | ASSQGQGARGGVFPQH
TRBJ1-5 | TRBV15 | TRBD1 | ATSTTAGTGYSNQPQH
TRBJ1-2 | TRBV7-8 | . | ASSLAAANYGYT
TRBJ1-1 | TRBV27 | TRBD1 | ASSLTDRGTEAF
TRBJ1-2 | TRBV11-2 | . | ASSLGTANYGYT
TRBJ1-2 | TRBV19 | TRBD1 | ASKTQQGVYGYT
TRBJ1-1 | TRBV5-5 | TRBD1 | ASSHGTGLNTEAF
TRBJ1-5 | TRBV20-1 | . | SASTGMNQPQH
TRBJ2-2 | TRBV24-1 | TRBD2 | ATSDFSGGVFGELF
TRBJ2-7 | TRBV4-1 | TRBD2 | ASSQERESSYEQY
TRBJ2-7 | TRBV5-8 | . | ASSLSRASYEQY